This is a list of T cell receptor beta chains from one sample in a study of metastatic and nonmetastatic thyroid tumors. TCRdb reanalyzed the PCR reads with MiXCR. The top ten hold 15% of the sample, which has some 34,000 clones, roughly 20% seen once. The sample comprised blood. These receptors were obtained from a female donor with papillary thyroid cancer or a benign thyroid nodule (not recorded which). Some clones in this sample may be carry-over from other donors' samples. The CDR3 runs from the conserved cysteine through the conserved F or W. The D gene is left open where the match is weak. Not all rows give a size; the values are once, few, many and, for expanded clones, a class.

>TRBJ2-5|TRBV10-3|many|TRBD1
CAISPGQNRDETQYF
TGTGCCATCAGCCCGGGACAGAATCGTGATGAGACCCAGTACTTC
>TRBJ1-2|TRBV5-6|-|TRBD1
CASSLVGQGIFYGYTF
TGTGCCAGCAGCTTGGTCGGACAGGGGATTTTCTATGGCTACACCTTC
>TRBJ1-5|TRBV6-1|-|-
CASIPTRYQPQHF
TGTGCCAGCATCCCCACGAGGTATCAGCCCCAGCATTTT
>TRBJ2-7|TRBV11-2|-|TRBD2
CASSLGLAGFYEQYF
TGTGCCAGCAGCTTAGGACTAGCTGGATTCTACGAGCAGTACTTC
>TRBJ1-1|TRBV3-1|many|TRBD1
CASSQQSRGQAFF
TGTGCCAGCAGCCAGCAGTCCAGGGGGCAAGCTTTCTTT
>TRBJ1-1|TRBV10-3|many|TRBD1
CAISRTGDVNTEAFF
TGTGCCATCAGTCGGACAGGGGATGTGAACACTGAAGCTTTCTTT
>TRBJ1-3|TRBV11-2|many|-
CASSYDGTVGNTIYF
TGTGCCAGCAGCTACGACGGAACAGTCGGAAACACCATATATTTT
>TRBJ1-1|TRBV11-1|-|-
CASSFQENTEAFF
TGTGCCAGCAGCTTCCAGGAAAACACTGAAGCTTTCTTT
>TRBJ2-3|TRBV9|many|TRBD2
CASSPRSLAGTDTQYF
TGTGCCAGCAGCCCCCGGTCACTAGCGGGGACAGATACGCAGTATTTT
>TRBJ2-5|TRBV7-9|-|TRBD2
CASSFPTSVQEAQYF
TGTGCCAGCAGCTTCCCGACTAGCGTTCAAGAGGCCCAGTACTTC
>TRBJ2-7|TRBV5-1|many|TRBD1
CASSLEGKGGHEQYF
TGCGCCAGCAGCCTTGAGGGGAAAGGGGGCCACGAGCAGTACTTC
>TRBJ2-2|TRBV29-1|many|TRBD2
CSVERLAGEDTGELFF
TGCAGCGTTGAAAGACTAGCGGGAGAGGACACCGGGGAGCTGTTTTTT
>TRBJ2-5|TRBV29-1|many|TRBD1
CSITGGGGETQYF
TGCAGCATAACAGGGGGCGGCGGAGAGACCCAGTACTTC
>TRBJ2-1|TRBV5-1|many|TRBD2
CASCLGLAVDSQFF
TGCGCCAGCTGCCTGGGACTAGCGGTAGATTCCCAGTTCTTC
>TRBJ2-3|TRBV20-1|many|-
CSARDMVGGDTQYF
TGCAGTGCTAGAGACATGGTGGGAGGAGATACGCAGTATTTT
>TRBJ1-1|TRBV11-3|many|-
CASRRRDFPGAFF
TGTGCCAGCAGACGACGGGACTTCCCTGGGGCTTTCTTT
>TRBJ2-3|TRBV6-2/TRBV6-3|many|-
CASVQGGWTDTQYF
TGTGCCAGCGTGCAGGGAGGATGGACAGATACGCAGTATTTT
>TRBJ2-1|TRBV19|-|TRBD1
CASSISQGRRYPSNDNEQFF
TGTGCCAGTAGTATCTCACAGGGGCGCAGGTACCCCTCCAACGACAATGAGCAGTTCTTC
>TRBJ2-3|TRBV5-8|many|-
CASTLDLGSTDTQYF
TGTGCCAGCACCCTAGACCTGGGGAGCACAGATACGCAGTATTTT
>TRBJ2-3|TRBV2|-|TRBD2
CASNPAGGLVGSTDTRYF
TGTGCCAGCAATCCAGCGGGAGGCCTAGTCGGGAGCACAGATACGCGGTATTTT
>TRBJ2-2|TRBV2|-|TRBD2
CASSGGGLAHTWELFF
TGTGCCAGCAGTGGTGGTGGACTAGCCCACACCTGGGAGCTGTTTTTT
>TRBJ1-1|TRBV6-1|few|TRBD1
CASSIGQGRTEAFF
TGTGCCAGCAGCATCGGACAGGGGCGCACTGAAGCTTTCTTT
>TRBJ2-7|TRBV6-1|-|TRBD2
CASSPFAGAHYEQYF
TGTGCCAGCAGCCCGTTCGCGGGAGCGCATTACGAGCAGTACTTC
>TRBJ2-1|TRBV20-1|-|TRBD1
CSARGLVMQGVNEQFF
TGCAGTGCTAGAGGGTTGGTGATGCAGGGGGTGAATGAGCAGTTCTTC
>TRBJ2-7|TRBV6-1|medium-sized|TRBD2
CASSELAGGSYEQYF
TGTGCCAGCAGTGAACTAGCGGGAGGGTCCTACGAGCAGTACTTC
>TRBJ1-1|TRBV7-8|-|TRBD1
CASSSGTGDTEAFF
TGTGCCAGCAGCTCCGGGACAGGGGACACTGAAGCTTTCTTT
>TRBJ1-5|TRBV10-2|many|-
CASGGAENQPQHF
TGCGCCAGCGGGGGGGCGGAAAATCAGCCCCAGCATTTT
>TRBJ2-3|TRBV19|many|TRBD2
CASSDKSLAAGVITDTQYF
TGTGCCAGTAGTGATAAAAGTCTAGCGGCGGGAGTAATCACAGATACGCAGTATTTT
>TRBJ2-7|TRBV11-3|-|-
CASKPGQISYEQYF
TGTGCCAGTAAACCTGGACAGATCTCCTACGAGCAGTACTTC
>TRBJ1-2|TRBV18|-|-
CASSPPPGAYGYTF
TGTGCCAGCTCACCACCGCCAGGGGCCTATGGCTACACCTTC
>TRBJ2-3|TRBV7-9|-|TRBD2
CASSLEGGRDTKYF
TGTGCCAGCAGCTTAGAGGGAGGGAGAGATACGAAGTATTTT
>TRBJ2-3|TRBV2|-|-
CASNPGGGLVGRTDTQYF
TGTGCCAGCAATCCAGGGGGAGGCCTCGTCGGGAGAACAGATACGCAGTATTTT
>TRBJ2-5|TRBV7-9|many|-
CASSLEAAGGTQYF
TGTGCCAGCAGCTTAGAGGCGGCCGGGGGGACCCAGTACTTC
>TRBJ1-3|TRBV5-4|-|-
CASSLEPGRDGNTIYF
TGTGCCAGCAGCTTGGAGCCGGGGAGGGATGGAAACACCATATATTTT
>TRBJ1-5|TRBV4-1|few|-
CASSQPGGGNQPQHF
TGCGCCAGCAGCCAACCTGGGGGTGGTAATCAGCCCCAGCATTTT
>TRBJ1-1|TRBV2|few|-
CASSGKENTEAFF
TGTGCCAGCAGTGGAAAAGAGAACACTGAAGCTTTCTTT
>TRBJ1-5|TRBV2|-|-
CASSPLSYSNQPQHF
TGTGCCAGCAGTCCTCTGAGTTATAGCAATCAGCCCCAGCATTTT
>TRBJ2-1|TRBV27|-|-
CASSFKGAGSLTYNEQFF
TGTGCCAGCAGTTTTAAAGGGGCGGGTAGCTTAACCTACAATGAGCAGTTCTTC
>TRBJ1-1|TRBV12-3/TRBV12-4|few|-
CASSFGVMNTEAFF
TGTGCCAGCAGTTTTGGGGTCATGAACACTGAAGCTTTCTTT
>TRBJ2-7|TRBV6-1|-|-
CASSDPWGIDYEQYF
TGTGCCAGCAGTGACCCCTGGGGGATTGACTACGAGCAGTACTTC
>TRBJ1-5|TRBV19|many|-
CASSIVRGPNQPQHF
TGTGCCAGTAGTATAGTCAGGGGCCCAAATCAGCCCCAGCATTTT
>TRBJ1-1|TRBV6-5|medium-sized|-
CASSYSFAGVGTEAFF
TGTGCCAGCAGTTACTCATTCGCAGGGGTTGGGACTGAAGCTTTCTTT
>TRBJ2-5|TRBV6-2/TRBV6-3|-|-
CATRPDWDEIQETQYF
TGTGCCACCAGACCTGATTGGGACGAAATACAAGAGACCCAGTACTTC
>TRBJ1-5|TRBV4-1|-|-
CASSQDQGGGGDQPQHF
TGCGCCAGCAGCCAAGATCAAGGAGGGGGAGGAGATCAGCCCCAGCATTTT
>TRBJ1-1|TRBV11-2|-|-
CASSLIRTEAFF
TGTGCCAGCAGCTTAATACGCACTGAAGCTTTCTTT
>TRBJ1-2|TRBV6-5|-|-
CASSYGAGGEYGCTF
TGTGCCAGCAGTTACGGGGCCGGGGGGGAGTATGGCTGCACCTTC
>TRBJ2-3|TRBV19|-|TRBD2
CASCGGGSATDTQYF
TGTGCCAGTTGTGGGGGAGGGTCAGCCACAGATACGCAGTATTTT
>TRBJ1-1|TRBV5-1|many|-
CASSLDGQGGTEAFF
TGCGCCAGCAGCTTGGACGGTCAGGGTGGCACTGAAGCTTTCTTT
>TRBJ1-2|TRBV27|few|TRBD1
CASSFTPTGSYGYTF
TGTGCTAGCAGTTTTACCCCGACAGGGAGCTATGGCTACACCTTC
>TRBJ2-7|TRBV7-3|-|TRBD2
CASSLNSGSMAEQYF
TGTGCCAGCAGCTTAAATAGCGGGAGTATGGCCGAGCAGTACTTC
>TRBJ2-5|TRBV2|medium-sized|TRBD1
CASSGTGGAETQYF
TGTGCCAGCAGTGGGACAGGGGGCGCGGAGACCCAGTACTTC
>TRBJ1-1|TRBV19|many|-
CASSTQGAEATEAFF
TGTGCCAGTAGTACACAGGGAGCGGAGGCCACTGAAGCTTTCTTT